This note documents a single T cell receptor (beta chain) sequence. The target antigen is unknown. This sample was included in a study of blood T cells in healthy people across ages. A second PCR of roughly 7 to 11 cycles used a sample-barcoded 5' primer and a J-beta primer mix. The template-switch adaptor was a 5' adaptor with 12 random nucleotides. It tagged each cDNA molecule. MiXCR was run by TCRdb on the 5' RACE reads, yielding one entry per CDR3 protein. Of fewer than 2,000,000 distinct CDR3 sequences detected, around 42% appear once; the ten largest clones hold roughly 23%. The CDR3 totals 16 residues. Study-level findings and limits: The study found TCR beta diversity correlated strongly with naive T cell percentage.

They isolated at least 6 million PBMCs from each sample. This chain uses TRBV21-1 with TRBJ1-5. TRBV21-1 is an annotated pseudogene. This sequence originates from a human donor in good health. The sample was blood. The DNA for the CDR3 is TGTGCCAGCAGCAAAGAGAAGTCACAAGGCAATCAGCCCCAGCATTTT. Translation gives CASSKEKSQGNQPQHF.